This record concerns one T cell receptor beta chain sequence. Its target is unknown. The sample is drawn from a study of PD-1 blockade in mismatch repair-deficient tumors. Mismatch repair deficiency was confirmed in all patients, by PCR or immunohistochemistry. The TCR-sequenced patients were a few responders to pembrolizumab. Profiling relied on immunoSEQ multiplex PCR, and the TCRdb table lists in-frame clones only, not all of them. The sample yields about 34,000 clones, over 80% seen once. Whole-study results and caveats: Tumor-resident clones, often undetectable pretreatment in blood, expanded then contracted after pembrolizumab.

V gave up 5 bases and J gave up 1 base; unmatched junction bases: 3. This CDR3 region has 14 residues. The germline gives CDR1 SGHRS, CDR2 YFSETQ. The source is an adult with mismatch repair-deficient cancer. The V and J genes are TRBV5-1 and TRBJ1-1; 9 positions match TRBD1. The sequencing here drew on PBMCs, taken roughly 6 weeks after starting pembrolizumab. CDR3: CASSYRGQNTEAFF. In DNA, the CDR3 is TGCGCCAGCAGTTACAGGGGGCAGAACACTGAAGCTTTCTTT.